The source of this T cell receptor beta chain is a study of monozygotic twins with cystic fibrosis. Points on this clone: Its antigen is not known.

Data came from immunoSEQ multiplex PCR; TCRdb stores just in-frame clones and leaves some out. The sample lists 11,000 to 15,000 clones, roughly 98% occurring once. CDR3 size: 14 residues. V was shortened by 4 bases and J by 16 bases, with 23 bases between the two germline ends. Germline V gene lookup returns CDR1 SGHRS and CDR2 YFSETQ. Study results and limitations: In 13 of 16 pairs, V gene usage was closest to the co-twin's.

The sequence was collected from a girl aged 2 to 10 with cystic fibrosis. J is TRBJ1-4 and V is TRBV5-1; D is unresolved. The sample was blood. The CDR3 reads CASSLRADSMGKFF. The CDR3 DNA sequence: TGCGCCAGCAGCCTGCGCGCGGACTCTATGGGCAAGTTTTTT. The whole variable domain, filled in from reference TRBV5-1 and TRBJ1-4, reads KAGVTQTPRYLIKTRGQQVTLSCSPISGHRSVSWYQQTPGQGLQFLFEYFSETQRNKGNFPGRFSGRQFSNSRSEMNVSTLELGDSALYLCASSLRADSMGKFFGSGTQLSVL.